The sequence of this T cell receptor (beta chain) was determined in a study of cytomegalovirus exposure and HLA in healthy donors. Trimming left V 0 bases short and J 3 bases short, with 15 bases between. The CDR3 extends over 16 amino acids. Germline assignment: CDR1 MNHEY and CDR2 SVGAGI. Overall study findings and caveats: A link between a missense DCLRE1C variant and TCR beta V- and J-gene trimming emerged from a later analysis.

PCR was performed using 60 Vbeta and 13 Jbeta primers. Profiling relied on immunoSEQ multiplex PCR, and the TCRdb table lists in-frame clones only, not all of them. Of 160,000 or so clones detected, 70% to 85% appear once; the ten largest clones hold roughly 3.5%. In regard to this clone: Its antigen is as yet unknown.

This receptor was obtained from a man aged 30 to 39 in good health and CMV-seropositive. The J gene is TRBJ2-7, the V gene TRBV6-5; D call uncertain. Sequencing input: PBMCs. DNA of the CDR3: TGTGCCAGCAGTTACTCGATTTTCCCCGCGGTCTACGAGCAGTACTTC. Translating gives CASSYSIFPAVYEQYF.